This T cell receptor (beta chain) was recorded in a study of blood T cell repertoires in COVID-19. Overall study: Sample material is recorded as cDNA or gDNA derived from T cells, B-cell-depleted T cells, or PBMCs.

There are 15 residues in the CDR3. Germline CDR1 and CDR2: SNHLY and FYNNEI. V shed 7 bases and J 4 bases; nucleotides not matched to a gene: 10. Followed longitudinally, the Seattle patients had been enrolled during active infection. In the source study's methods: Reference gene primer amplification yielded estimated nucleated cell counts. The data were produced by immunoSEQ multiplex PCR, yet TCRdb's version contains in-frame clones alone and is incomplete. The D gene and trimming were derived from the DNA, and the V and J assignments and clone size from that table. The sample has a few hundred thousand clones; about 86% are singletons.

The material sequenced was peripheral blood. The chain carries TRBV2 and TRBJ1-3; 7 bases map to TRBD1. The clonotype was recovered from a woman aged 50 to 60 with COVID-19, enrolled during active disease. The CDR3 nucleotides read TGTGCCAGCACCATAATACAGGGGTCAGGAAACACCATATATTTT. This sequence encodes CASTIIQGSGNTIYF.